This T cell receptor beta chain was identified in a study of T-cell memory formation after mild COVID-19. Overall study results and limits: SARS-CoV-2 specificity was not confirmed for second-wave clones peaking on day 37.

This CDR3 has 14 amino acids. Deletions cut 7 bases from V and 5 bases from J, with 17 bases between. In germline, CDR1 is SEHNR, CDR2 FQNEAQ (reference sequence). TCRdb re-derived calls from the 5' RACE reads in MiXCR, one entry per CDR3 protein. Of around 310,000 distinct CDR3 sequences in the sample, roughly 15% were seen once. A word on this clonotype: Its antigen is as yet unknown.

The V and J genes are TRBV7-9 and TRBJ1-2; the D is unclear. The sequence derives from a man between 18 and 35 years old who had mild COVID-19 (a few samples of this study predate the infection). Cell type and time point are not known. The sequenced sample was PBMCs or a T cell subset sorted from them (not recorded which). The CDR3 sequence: CASIPPAREYGYTF. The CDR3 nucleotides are TGTGCCAGCATCCCTCCCGCGAGGGAATATGGCTACACCTTC.